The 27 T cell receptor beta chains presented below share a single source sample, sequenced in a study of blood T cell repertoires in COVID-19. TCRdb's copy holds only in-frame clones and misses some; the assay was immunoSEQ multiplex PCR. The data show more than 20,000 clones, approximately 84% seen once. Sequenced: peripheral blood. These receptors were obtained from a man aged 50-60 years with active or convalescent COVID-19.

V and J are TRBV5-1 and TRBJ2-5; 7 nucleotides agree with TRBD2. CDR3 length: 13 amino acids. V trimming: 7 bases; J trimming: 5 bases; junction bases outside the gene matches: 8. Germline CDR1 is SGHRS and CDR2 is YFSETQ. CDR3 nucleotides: TGCGCCAGCTCTTCTGGGGGAGGGGAGACCCAGTACTTC. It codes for CASSSGGGETQYF.

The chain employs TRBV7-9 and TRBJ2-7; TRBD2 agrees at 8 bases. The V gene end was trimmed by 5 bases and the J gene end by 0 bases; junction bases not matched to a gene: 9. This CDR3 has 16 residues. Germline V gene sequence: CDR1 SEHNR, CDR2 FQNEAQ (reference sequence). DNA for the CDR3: TGTGCCAGCAGCAAATGGGGTAGCGGGATCTCCTACGAGCAGTACTTC. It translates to CASSKWGSGISYEQYF.

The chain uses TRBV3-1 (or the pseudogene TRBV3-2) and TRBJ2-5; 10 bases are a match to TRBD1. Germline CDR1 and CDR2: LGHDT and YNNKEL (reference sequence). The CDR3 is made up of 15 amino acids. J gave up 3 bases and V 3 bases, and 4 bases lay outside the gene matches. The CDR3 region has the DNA TGTGCCAGCAGCCACCCCGGGACAGGGGAAGAGACCCAGTACTTC. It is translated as CASSHPGTGEETQYF.

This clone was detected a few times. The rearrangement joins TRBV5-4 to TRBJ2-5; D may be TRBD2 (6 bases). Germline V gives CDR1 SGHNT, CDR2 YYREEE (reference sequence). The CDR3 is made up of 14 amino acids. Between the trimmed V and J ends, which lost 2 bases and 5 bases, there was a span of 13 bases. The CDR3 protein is CASSFGGVGETQYF. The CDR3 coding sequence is TGTGCCAGCAGCTTCGGCGGGGTCGGGGAGACCCAGTACTTC.

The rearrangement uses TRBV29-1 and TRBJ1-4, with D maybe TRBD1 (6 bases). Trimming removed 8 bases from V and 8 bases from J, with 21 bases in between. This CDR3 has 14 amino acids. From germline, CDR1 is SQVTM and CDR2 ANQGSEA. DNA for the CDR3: TGCAGCCATGAAGGGCGTGGGGGCGCGGAAAAACTGTTTTTT. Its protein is CSHEGRGGAEKLFF. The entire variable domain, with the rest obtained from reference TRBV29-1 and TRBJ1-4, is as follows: SAVISQKPSRDICQRGTSLTIQCQVDSQVTMMFWYRQQPGQSLTLIATANQGSEATYESGFVIDKFPISRPNLTFSTLTVSNMSPEDSSIYLCSHEGRGGAEKLFFGSGTQLSVL.

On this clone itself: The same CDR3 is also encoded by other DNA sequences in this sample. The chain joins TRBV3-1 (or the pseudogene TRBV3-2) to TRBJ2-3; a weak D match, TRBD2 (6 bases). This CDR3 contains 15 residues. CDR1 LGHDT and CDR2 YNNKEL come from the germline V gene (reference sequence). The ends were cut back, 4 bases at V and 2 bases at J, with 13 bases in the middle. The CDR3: CASSRRRGPTDTQYF. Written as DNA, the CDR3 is TGTGCCAGCAGCCGACGGCGGGGCCCCACAGATACGCAGTATTTT.

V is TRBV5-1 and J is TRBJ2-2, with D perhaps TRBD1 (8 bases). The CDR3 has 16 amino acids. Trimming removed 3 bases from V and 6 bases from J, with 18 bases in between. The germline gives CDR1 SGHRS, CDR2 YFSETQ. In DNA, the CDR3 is TGCGCCAGCAGCTCAGTCGGACAGGGAGGGGCCGGGGAGCTGTTTTTT. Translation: CASSSVGQGGAGELFF.

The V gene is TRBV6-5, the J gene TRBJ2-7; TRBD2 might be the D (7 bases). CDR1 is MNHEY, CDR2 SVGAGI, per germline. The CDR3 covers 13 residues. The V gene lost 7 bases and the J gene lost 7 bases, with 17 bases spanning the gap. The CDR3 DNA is TGTGCCAGCACTGGGGGGGCAGGTGAAGAGCAGTACTTC. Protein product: CASTGGAGEEQYF.

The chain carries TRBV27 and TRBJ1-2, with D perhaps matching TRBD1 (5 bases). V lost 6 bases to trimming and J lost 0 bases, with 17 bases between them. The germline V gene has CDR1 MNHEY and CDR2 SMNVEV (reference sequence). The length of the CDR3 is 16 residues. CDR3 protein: CASSRWAGQANYGYTF. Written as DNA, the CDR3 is TGTGCCAGCAGCCGTTGGGCAGGGCAAGCTAACTATGGCTACACCTTC.

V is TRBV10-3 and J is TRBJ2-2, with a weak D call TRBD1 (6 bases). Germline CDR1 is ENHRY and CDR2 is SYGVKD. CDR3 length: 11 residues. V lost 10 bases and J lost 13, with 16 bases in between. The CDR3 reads CASGAQGVLFF. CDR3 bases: TGTGCCAGTGGGGCACAGGGAGTGCTGTTTTTT.

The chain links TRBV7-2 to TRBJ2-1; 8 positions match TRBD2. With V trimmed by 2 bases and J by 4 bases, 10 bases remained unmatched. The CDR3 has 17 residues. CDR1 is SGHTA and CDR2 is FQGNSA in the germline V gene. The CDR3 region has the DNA TGTGCCAGCAGCTTATCCTTCACTAGCGGAGGATACAATGAGCAGTTCTTC. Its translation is CASSLSFTSGGYNEQFF.

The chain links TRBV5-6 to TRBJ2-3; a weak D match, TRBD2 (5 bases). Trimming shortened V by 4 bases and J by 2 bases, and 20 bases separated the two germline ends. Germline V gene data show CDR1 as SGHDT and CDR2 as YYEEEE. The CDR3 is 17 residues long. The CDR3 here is CASSLEGPSWDTDTQYF. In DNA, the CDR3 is TGTGCCAGCAGCCTGGAAGGTCCTAGCTGGGACACAGATACGCAGTATTTT.

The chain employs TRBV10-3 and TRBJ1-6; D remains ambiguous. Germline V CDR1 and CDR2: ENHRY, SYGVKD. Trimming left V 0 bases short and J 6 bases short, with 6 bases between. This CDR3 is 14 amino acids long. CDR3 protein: CAISESGGNSPLHF. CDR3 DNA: TGTGCCATCAGTGAGTCAGGAGGTAATTCACCCCTCCACTTT.

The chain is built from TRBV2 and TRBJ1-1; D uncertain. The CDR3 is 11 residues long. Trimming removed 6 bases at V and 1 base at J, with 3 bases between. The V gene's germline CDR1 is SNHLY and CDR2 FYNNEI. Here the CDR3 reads CASRRNTEAFF. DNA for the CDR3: TGTGCCAGCAGGCGGAACACTGAAGCTTTCTTT.

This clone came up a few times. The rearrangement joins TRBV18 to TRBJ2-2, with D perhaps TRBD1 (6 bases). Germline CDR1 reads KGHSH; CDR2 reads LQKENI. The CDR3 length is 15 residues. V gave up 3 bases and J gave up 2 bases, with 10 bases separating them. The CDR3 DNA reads TGTGCCAGCTCACCCCAGGGACACAACACCGGGGAGCTGTTTTTT. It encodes CASSPQGHNTGELFF.

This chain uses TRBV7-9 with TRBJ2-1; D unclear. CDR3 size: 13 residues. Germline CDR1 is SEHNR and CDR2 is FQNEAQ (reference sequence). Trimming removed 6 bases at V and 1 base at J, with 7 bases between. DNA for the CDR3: TGTGCCAGCAGTCCCCGTTCCTACAATGAGCAGTTCTTC. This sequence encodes CASSPRSYNEQFF.

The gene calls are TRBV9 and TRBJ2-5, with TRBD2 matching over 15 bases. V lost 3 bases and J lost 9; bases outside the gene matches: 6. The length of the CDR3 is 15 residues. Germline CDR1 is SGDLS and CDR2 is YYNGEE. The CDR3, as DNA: TGTGCCAGCAGCGAGGGACTAGCGGGGGGAGGGTCCCAGTACTTC. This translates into CASSEGLAGGGSQYF.

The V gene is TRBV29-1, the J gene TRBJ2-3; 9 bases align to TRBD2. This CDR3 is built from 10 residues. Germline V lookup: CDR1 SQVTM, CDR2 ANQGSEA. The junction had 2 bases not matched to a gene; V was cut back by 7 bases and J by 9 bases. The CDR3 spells CSASGDTQYF. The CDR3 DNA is TGCAGCGCTAGCGGGGACACGCAGTATTTT.

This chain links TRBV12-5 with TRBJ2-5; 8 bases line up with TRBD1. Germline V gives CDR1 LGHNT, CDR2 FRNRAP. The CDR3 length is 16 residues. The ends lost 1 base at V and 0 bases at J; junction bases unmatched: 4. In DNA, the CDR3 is TGTGCTAGTGGTTTGGGTCAGGGGGCCTACCAAGAGACCCAGTACTTC. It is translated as CASGLGQGAYQETQYF.

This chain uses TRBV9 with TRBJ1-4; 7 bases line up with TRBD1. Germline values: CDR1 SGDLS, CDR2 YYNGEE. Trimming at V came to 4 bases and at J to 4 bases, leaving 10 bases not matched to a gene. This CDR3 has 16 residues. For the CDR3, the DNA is TGTGCCAGCAGCCTCGGGGACAGCCTTAATAATGAAAAACTGTTTTTT. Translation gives CASSLGDSLNNEKLFF.

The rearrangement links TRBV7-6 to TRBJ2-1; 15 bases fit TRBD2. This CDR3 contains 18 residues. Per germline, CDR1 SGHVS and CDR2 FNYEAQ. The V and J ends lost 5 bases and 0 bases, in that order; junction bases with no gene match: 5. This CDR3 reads CASSVGLAGGLSYNEQFF. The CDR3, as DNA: TGTGCCAGCAGCGTAGGACTAGCGGGGGGGCTCTCCTACAATGAGCAGTTCTTC. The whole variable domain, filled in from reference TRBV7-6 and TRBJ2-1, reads GAGVSQSPRYKVTKRGQDVALRCDPISGHVSLYWYRQALGQGPEFLTYFNYEAQQDKSGLPNDRFSAERPEGSISTLTIQRTEQRDSAMYRCASSVGLAGGLSYNEQFFGPGTRLTVL.

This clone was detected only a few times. The CDR3 is CASSSGASPNQETQYF. CDR3 coding DNA: TGTGCCAGCTCTAGCGGGGCTAGCCCTAACCAAGAGACCCAGTACTTC. The rearrangement links TRBV2 to TRBJ2-5, with 9 bases matching TRBD2. J gave up 0 bases and V 8 bases, and 10 bases lay outside the gene matches. The CDR3 runs 16 residues. Per germline, CDR1 SNHLY and CDR2 FYNNEI.

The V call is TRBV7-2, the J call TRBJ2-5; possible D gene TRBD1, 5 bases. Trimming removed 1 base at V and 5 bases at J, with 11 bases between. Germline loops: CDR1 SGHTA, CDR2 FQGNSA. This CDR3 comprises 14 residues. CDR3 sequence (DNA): TGTGCCAGCAGCTTAGTTTATCAGGGTGAGACCCAGTACTTC. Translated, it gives CASSLVYQGETQYF.

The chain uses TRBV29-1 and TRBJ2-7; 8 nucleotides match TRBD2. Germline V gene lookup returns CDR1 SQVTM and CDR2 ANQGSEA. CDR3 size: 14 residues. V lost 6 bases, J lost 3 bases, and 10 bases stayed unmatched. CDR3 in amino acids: CSVAGGVKDYEQYF. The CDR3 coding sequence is TGCAGCGTCGCCGGGGGGGTTAAGGACTACGAGCAGTACTTC.

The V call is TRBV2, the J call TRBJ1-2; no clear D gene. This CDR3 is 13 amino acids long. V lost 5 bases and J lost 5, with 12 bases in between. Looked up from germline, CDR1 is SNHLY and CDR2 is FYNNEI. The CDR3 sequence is CASSFDGVYGYTF. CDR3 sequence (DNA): TGTGCCAGCAGTTTTGACGGAGTTTATGGCTACACCTTC.

The CDR3 DNA sequence: TGTGCCAGCAGTCGACAGTACCAAGAGACCCAGTACTTC. Translated, it gives CASSRQYQETQYF. The chain is built from TRBV12-3 or TRBV12-4 and TRBJ2-5, with a possible D match to TRBD1 (5 bases). Trimming took 5 bases from V and 0 from J, leaving 7 bases between them. The CDR3 length is 13 residues.

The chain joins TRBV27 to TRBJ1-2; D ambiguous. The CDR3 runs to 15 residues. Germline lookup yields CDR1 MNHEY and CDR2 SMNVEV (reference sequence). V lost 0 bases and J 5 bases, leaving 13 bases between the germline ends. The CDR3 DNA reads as TGTGCCAGCAGTTTATCTTTTACGGTGGTGTATGGCTACACCTTC. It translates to CASSLSFTVVYGYTF.